The 4 T cell receptor beta chains below all came from one sample that was sequenced in a study of cytomegalovirus exposure and HLA in healthy donors. Primers included in the PCR were 60 Vbeta and 13 Jbeta primers. Measured with immunoSEQ multiplex PCR; TCRdb has only the in-frame clones, and not every one. The sample shows under 300,000 clones, around 66% of them seen only once. The source material was PBMCs. These receptors originate from a female donor in good health and CMV-seronegative.

This clone was seen a single time. The J gene is TRBJ2-7, the V gene TRBV7-9; D is possibly TRBD1 (6 bases). CDR3 size: 16 residues. Trimming shortened V by 3 bases and J by 1 base, and 16 bases separated the two germline ends. Germline V lookup: CDR1 SEHNR, CDR2 FQNEAQ (reference sequence). CDR3 DNA sequence: TGTGCCAGCAGCTTCCGGCCAGGGGAATTGTCCTACGAGCAGTACTTC. It specifies CASSFRPGELSYEQYF.

V gene TRBV2 combines with J gene TRBJ2-2; D is unclear. Germline CDR1 SNHLY, CDR2 FYNNEI. CDR3 length: 14 amino acids. V was shortened by 7 bases and J by 2 bases, with 11 bases between the two germline ends. This CDR3 is CASIGTVNTGELFF. CDR3 sequence (DNA): TGTGCCAGCATAGGTACAGTAAACACCGGGGAGCTGTTTTTT.

The J gene is TRBJ1-2, the V gene TRBV5-6; 7 bases map to TRBD1. CDR3 length: 13 amino acids. V trimming: 4 bases; J trimming: 5 bases; junction bases outside the gene matches: 5. Germline lookup yields CDR1 SGHDT and CDR2 YYEEEE. The CDR3 DNA follows: TGTGCCAGCAGCGTCGGGACAGCTTATGGCTACACCTTC. Amino acids: CASSVGTAYGYTF.

The chain employs TRBV5-1 and TRBJ2-3; TRBD2 agrees at 8 bases. The trim removed 3 bases at V and 0 bases at J, leaving 9 bases unmatched. The CDR3 loop spans 17 amino acids. CDR1 is SGHRS, CDR2 YFSETQ, per germline. The CDR3 sequence: CASSSGIAGPSTDTQYF. CDR3 in DNA: TGCGCCAGCAGCTCCGGAATAGCGGGACCTAGCACAGATACGCAGTATTTT.